This is a list of T cell receptor beta chains from one sample in a study of T-cell memory formation after mild COVID-19. One entry per CDR3 protein results from TCRdb running MiXCR on the 5' RACE reads. In the table there are around 500,000 distinct CDR3 sequences, 18% of which are singletons. Input material: PBMCs or a T cell subset sorted from them (not recorded which). The receptor source for this set is an adult woman who had mild COVID-19 (a few samples of this study predate the infection). Cell type and time point are not known. Both conserved end residues are part of each CDR3. The order of the fields is V gene, CDR3 length, CDR3 protein.

V gene: TRBV20-1; CDR3 length: 15; CDR3 protein: CSADIAGTPEMEQFF
V gene: TRBV3-1; CDR3 length: 17; CDR3 protein: CASSQVRTGGNTGELFF
V gene: TRBV7-6; CDR3 length: 13; CDR3 protein: CASSSFPAGELFF
V gene: TRBV12-3/TRBV12-4; CDR3 length: 13; CDR3 protein: CASTPGRWDTQYF
V gene: TRBV5-1; CDR3 length: 15; CDR3 protein: CASSLGTGSGDTQYF
V gene: TRBV5-6; CDR3 length: 15; CDR3 protein: CASSSPGSVLYGYTF
V gene: TRBV12-3/TRBV12-4; CDR3 length: 15; CDR3 protein: CASSQATGGNQPQHF
V gene: TRBV2; CDR3 length: 12; CDR3 protein: CASTDSYGELFF
V gene: TRBV28; CDR3 length: 15; CDR3 protein: CASSSGLAGNNEQFF
V gene: TRBV6-2/TRBV6-3; CDR3 length: 16; CDR3 protein: CASSHPGTSGTYEQYF
V gene: TRBV4-1; CDR3 length: 14; CDR3 protein: CASSQGNQLYEQYF
V gene: TRBV5-1; CDR3 length: 16; CDR3 protein: CASSPGGRYNTGELFF
V gene: TRBV7-6; CDR3 length: 12; CDR3 protein: CASSLGGSEQFF
V gene: TRBV7-9; CDR3 length: 13; CDR3 protein: CASRGPFQETQYF
V gene: TRBV24-1; CDR3 length: 20; CDR3 protein: CATSDFRGLAEASSYNEQFF
V gene: TRBV7-2; CDR3 length: 14; CDR3 protein: CASSQRYRGLEQYF
V gene: TRBV6-6; CDR3 length: 17; CDR3 protein: CASSYSNFGGKDTEAFF
V gene: TRBV21-1; CDR3 length: 15; CDR3 protein: CASNKDTKFTDTQYF
V gene: TRBV2; CDR3 length: 13; CDR3 protein: CASSEESGTEAFF
V gene: TRBV5-6; CDR3 length: 13; CDR3 protein: CASSLDRVDTQYF
V gene: TRBV7-9; CDR3 length: 15; CDR3 protein: CASSPGQGGNQPQHF
V gene: TRBV6-5; CDR3 length: 13; CDR3 protein: CASTRGANYGYTF
V gene: TRBV7-9; CDR3 length: 14; CDR3 protein: CASSSPGLNYGYTF
V gene: TRBV10-3; CDR3 length: 9; CDR3 protein: CAITYEQYF
V gene: TRBV7-8; CDR3 length: 14; CDR3 protein: CASSPHYRENEQFF
V gene: TRBV2; CDR3 length: 15; CDR3 protein: CASISGTSSYNEQFF
V gene: TRBV7-9; CDR3 length: 15; CDR3 protein: CASSGGDHYQETQYF
V gene: TRBV4-2; CDR3 length: 16; CDR3 protein: CASRGLAGGSTDTQYF
V gene: TRBV11-3; CDR3 length: 17; CDR3 protein: CASSANAGLAGGNEQFF
V gene: TRBV7-9; CDR3 length: 16; CDR3 protein: CASSAASGRAGDTQYF
V gene: TRBV5-4; CDR3 length: 15; CDR3 protein: CASSLELAGANEQFF
V gene: TRBV25-1; CDR3 length: 16; CDR3 protein: CASSESTTSGNNEQFF
V gene: TRBV5-1; CDR3 length: 14; CDR3 protein: CASGTSGSTDTQYF
V gene: TRBV4-1; CDR3 length: 13; CDR3 protein: CASRQGFNEKLFF
V gene: TRBV5-6; CDR3 length: 14; CDR3 protein: CASSFPGSSYEQYF
V gene: TRBV6-2/TRBV6-3; CDR3 length: 13; CDR3 protein: CASGSQVTDTQYF
V gene: TRBV5-6; CDR3 length: 15; CDR3 protein: CASSLSTSDTGELFF
V gene: TRBV27; CDR3 length: 13; CDR3 protein: CASSISGAGELFF
V gene: TRBV15; CDR3 length: 17; CDR3 protein: CATSRGGTVGFSYEQYF
V gene: TRBV7-2; CDR3 length: 15; CDR3 protein: CASRQTGAGTGELFF
V gene: TRBV12-3/TRBV12-4; CDR3 length: 15; CDR3 protein: CASSGPLTGDTEAFF
V gene: TRBV20-1; CDR3 length: 16; CDR3 protein: CSARGGTSGTWGEQFF
V gene: TRBV4-1; CDR3 length: 18; CDR3 protein: CASSQDEGATTPHYGYTF
V gene: TRBV7-6; CDR3 length: 13; CDR3 protein: CASSLEVVSEQFF
V gene: TRBV20-1; CDR3 length: 11; CDR3 protein: CSAHREDTQYF
V gene: TRBV7-2; CDR3 length: 12; CDR3 protein: CASSTTADTQYF
V gene: TRBV27; CDR3 length: 15; CDR3 protein: CASSRDRAGNQPQHF
V gene: TRBV4-3; CDR3 length: 20; CDR3 protein: CASSQGVRRSSGLLTGELFF
V gene: TRBV20-1; CDR3 length: 16; CDR3 protein: CSAMGQDGSYNSPLHF
V gene: TRBV5-4; CDR3 length: 15; CDR3 protein: CASSLWGQGATEAFF
V gene: TRBV6-6; CDR3 length: 15; CDR3 protein: CASSYSAGSGNTIYF
V gene: TRBV29-1; CDR3 length: 11; CDR3 protein: CSALGSGGQYF
V gene: TRBV7-8; CDR3 length: 18; CDR3 protein: CASIHPLVRGRVGETQYF
V gene: TRBV18; CDR3 length: 12; CDR3 protein: CASSPGNTEAFF
V gene: TRBV29-1; CDR3 length: 12; CDR3 protein: CSVEDGISGYTF